A selection of T cell receptor beta chains follows, all from one sample in a study of blood T cell repertoires in COVID-19. Assay used: immunoSEQ multiplex PCR; TCRdb lists only in-frame clones, some missing. The sample has some 120,000 clones, 65% to 90% seen once. The specimen sequenced was peripheral blood. Receptors originate from a man at least 80 years old with active or convalescent COVID-19. CDR3s include the opening cysteine and the closing phenylalanine or tryptophan. The order of the fields is J gene, CDR3 length, clone size, V gene, D gene, CDR3 DNA, CDR3 protein. D genes are given only for firm matches. Size is omitted from some rows. Given values are once, few, many or a class for expanded clones.

TRBJ1-5	16	-	TRBV5-1	-	TGCGCCAGCAGGCTTGGTTCGGGGGAGGGCAATCAGCCCCAGCATTTT	CASRLGSGEGNQPQHF
TRBJ1-4	15	-	TRBV3-1/TRBV3-2	TRBD1	TGTGCCAGCAGCCAAACCGGGACAGGGGGTGAAAAACTGTTTTTT	CASSQTGTGGEKLFF
TRBJ1-2	15	-	TRBV6-5	TRBD1	TGTGCCAGCAGTTACGGGGACAGGGTTTACCATGGCTACACCTTC	CASSYGDRVYHGYTF
TRBJ2-1	16	-	TRBV20-1	-	TGCAGTGCTAGTCTAAGTGAACAGAAGTCCTACAATGAGCAGTTCTTC	CSASLSEQKSYNEQFF
TRBJ2-3	15	-	TRBV10-3	TRBD2	TGTGCCACCCGGACTAGTTCGGGTATATTGGATACGCAGTATTTT	CATRTSSGILDTQYF
TRBJ2-1	18	-	TRBV6-6	TRBD2	TGTGCCAGCAGTCTGAATACGGGACTAGCGGGAGGGAGGGGTGAGCAGTTCTTC	CASSLNTGLAGGRGEQFF
TRBJ2-1	15	-	TRBV2	-	TGTGCCAGCAGTGAAGCGCTTCAGGGTGGGGATGAGCAGTTCTTC	CASSEALQGGDEQFF
TRBJ2-2	13	few	TRBV5-4	-	TGTGCCAGCAGCCGTGGGGGGTCCGGGGAGCTGTTTTTT	CASSRGGSGELFF
TRBJ2-5	14	once	TRBV18	-	TGTGCCAGCTCACCACCTAACAGAGAAGAGACCCAGTACTTC	CASSPPNREETQYF
TRBJ1-1	16	-	TRBV10-3	TRBD1	TGTGCCATCAGCCGGGACAGGGCCCCCCTCTCGGCAGAAGCTTTCTTT	CAISRDRAPLSAEAFF